This entry concerns a single T cell receptor beta chain. Its antigen specificity is not known. The sequenced fragment ends 3 residues before the CDR3 boundary, so the rest is inferred from the germline J gene. In the germline V gene, CDR1 corresponds to SQVTM and CDR2 to ANQGSEA. The CDR3, cysteine through phenylalanine, is 14 amino acids long. Sequencing covers 33 bases of the CDR3, shown here with the frame starting at base 1. Trimming leaves V shorter by 5 bases and J shorter by 4 bases, with the junction holding 6 bases beyond the gene matches. This entry is derived from a study of T cells in women clearing cervical HPV infection (dated by TCRdb to 2016 to 2019). For the study in its entirety: The cases were 20 to 30 women with histologically confirmed HPV16-related CIN3 or worse, and 2 of those women had invasive cancers. Blood from cases was drawn at the visit where the lesion was first identified, while blood from controls was drawn once the infection was no longer detected. Among cases, blood sampling occurred a median of roughly 150 days after lesion detection, with an interquartile range of roughly 90 to 200 days. The parent cohort enrolled under 11,000 women aged 18 or older in Guanacaste, Costa Rica, in about 1993 to 1994 and followed the women for less than eight years. The exploratory proof-of-principle case-control study was nested within the Guanacaste HPV Natural History Study in Costa Rica and compared TCR repertoires across cervical HPV16 outcomes. Controls were 25 or so women whose single incident HPV16 infection cleared within 12 months without precancer or cancer developing. Five blinded duplicates per group were added as quality controls, giving about 60 samples: approximately 50 participants and roughly 10 replicates. Cases and controls were matched on age within five years and on year of sample collection. Since HLA typing was available for only a few women, HLA type could not be ruled out as a confounder. Cases had a median age of roughly 36 years and controls had a median age of around 41, with no significant differences in baseline characteristics.

Study-wide findings and limitations: The cross-sectional design could not show whether the associations came before the infection or were a result of it, and neither effector/memory subsets nor HPV-specific T cells were isolated. T-cell numbers per sample were unknown, so richness differences could reflect varying T-cell content rather than repertoire biology. By combining richness with V gene abundances, random forest classifiers separated cases from controls with an estimated AUC of about 0.86. TRBV6-7 relative abundance was lower in cases than in controls (about 0.099% versus 0.16%; Bonferroni P = 0.0008). CIN3+ cases had significantly higher TCR repertoire richness than controls across sequencing depths, but evenness did not differ between the groups.

TCR beta CDR3 regions were amplified by multiplex PCR from an average of about 1,100 ng genomic DNA per sample using the immunoSEQ assay. To correct primer bias, the assay used a complete synthetic TCR repertoire to set an amplification baseline. Amplicons were sequenced on the Illumina platform. In the authors' own workflow: Error correction of the sequences involved clustering with frequency ratios plus a modified nearest-neighbor algorithm, after which the sequences were analyzed in the immunoSEQ Analyzer using IMGT gene definitions. At each rarefaction depth, TCR richness and evenness were averaged over 20 rarefaction repeats, and samples with fewer sequences than the depth were excluded. V, D and J gene relative abundances were compared between groups with Wilcoxon rank sum tests, applying FDR correction. An intraclass correlation of 90% to 97% for TCR richness and an average of roughly 80% across 60 to 80 gene segments were obtained from the blinded duplicates. TCRdb obtained this table from immuneACCESS and retained in-frame rearrangements with V and J assigned. These tables miss some clones; where compared with another copy, unresolved V genes account for less than half of the shortfall, and the remainder is unexplained. V, J and clone size reflect that table, while D and trimming were determined from the DNA. The sample table holds 20,000 to 25,000 clones. The ten largest account for around 5.5% of the sample.

Every participant had a single incident cervical HPV16 infection, and prevalent HPV16 infections were excluded. Cervical HPV DNA was detected with MY09/MY11 PCR, and genotyping was done with dot-blot hybridization. Approximately 16 mL of heparinized blood were centrifuged, and the buffy coat was aliquoted, frozen at -30°C, then stored at -80°C. QIAGEN kits were used to extract genomic DNA from the buffy coat specimens. The clonotype originates from a woman between 18 and 69 years old with a cervical HPV16 infection that either progressed to CIN3+ or cleared (not recorded which). The sample consisted of blood buffy coat. Rearrangement joined TRBV29-1 to TRBJ1-3; TRBD1 fits 9 bases in the junction. The DNA read from the CDR3 is TGCAGCGTTTCACAGGGGGCCGACGGAAACACC. Its protein product is CSVSQGADGNT. The entire CDR3 sequence reads CSVSQGADGNTIYF.